What follows are 16 T cell receptor beta chains derived from one specimen sequenced in a study of cytomegalovirus exposure and HLA in healthy donors. The PCR used 60 Vbeta and 13 Jbeta primers. The method was immunoSEQ multiplex PCR; TCRdb's version includes in-frame clones alone and lacks a portion of them. The sample shows about 91,000 clones, under 75% of them seen only once. The source material was PBMCs. Every receptor here comes from a female donor in good health and CMV-seronegative.

In DNA form, the CDR3 reads TGTGCCAGCAGTGAGGGGACAGGGGGCGGGGGCTACGAGCAGTACTTC. Translating gives CASSEGTGGGGYEQYF. The V and J genes are TRBV6-1 and TRBJ2-7, with 12 bases aligning to TRBD1. The CDR3 length is 16 residues. V trimming: 3 bases; J trimming: 3 bases; junction bases outside the gene matches: 6. CDR1 MNHNS and CDR2 SASEGT come from the germline V gene.

The J gene is TRBJ2-4, the V gene TRBV4-3, with D possibly being TRBD1 (5 bases). The V gene lost 6 bases and the J gene lost 2 bases, with 14 bases spanning the gap. There are 15 residues in the CDR3. Germline V gives CDR1 LGHNA, CDR2 YSLEER. The CDR3 coding sequence is TGCGCCAGCAGGCCCACAGCAGGGACCAAAAACATTCAGTACTTC. It encodes CASRPTAGTKNIQYF.

This clone was observed a few times. The rearrangement links TRBV6-5 to TRBJ2-3, with 9 bases matching TRBD1. V was pared by 2 bases and J by 3 bases, with 6 bases of the junction left unmatched. CDR1 is MNHEY, CDR2 SVGAGI, per germline. This CDR3 is 16 amino acids long. This CDR3 reads CASSYEQGASTDTQYF. CDR3 sequence (DNA): TGTGCCAGCAGTTACGAACAGGGGGCGTCAACAGATACGCAGTATTTT.

This CDR3 is CASSKNRTSGGTQYF. CDR3 in DNA: TGTGCCAGCAGCAAAAATAGGACTAGCGGAGGGACCCAGTACTTC. This chain connects TRBV21-1 to TRBJ2-5; TRBD2 is taken as the D call from the table, unchecked against the DNA. TRBV21-1 is tagged as a pseudogene. This CDR3 has 15 residues.

This chain connects TRBV9 to TRBJ2-2; D not certain. V dropped 0 bases and J dropped 3 bases, with 9 bases sitting between them. CDR3 length: 15 amino acids. Germline-derived CDR1 and CDR2 are SGDLS and YYNGEE. This chain's CDR3 is CASSVDNGHTGELFF. The CDR3 DNA reads as TGTGCCAGCAGCGTAGATAACGGTCACACCGGGGAGCTGTTTTTT.

V and J are TRBV10-3 and TRBJ1-1; D possibly corresponds to TRBD1 (5 bases). The V gene lost 0 bases and the J gene lost 4 bases, with 9 bases spanning the gap. Per germline, CDR1 ENHRY and CDR2 SYGVKD. The CDR3 has 14 amino acids. CDR3 nucleotides: TGTGCCATCAGTGAGTCGGGGGGGTCCACTGAAGCTTTCTTT. Translating gives CAISESGGSTEAFF.

This clone was recorded only once. The chain carries TRBV28 and TRBJ2-5; 8 bases align to TRBD2. After removal of 5 bases from V and 3 bases from J, the junction contained 5 bases not matched to a gene. The CDR3 has 14 amino acids. CDR1 and CDR2 (germline): MDHEN, SYDVKM. For the CDR3, the DNA is TGTGCCAGCAGTCCCCGGGGGGGAGAAGAGACCCAGTACTTC. Translation: CASSPRGGEETQYF.

This clone was seen at least ten times. The V gene is TRBV30, the J gene TRBJ1-4; 7 bases map to TRBD1. V lost 5 bases and J lost 3; bases outside the gene matches: 6. CDR1 is GTSNPN and CDR2 is SVGIG in the germline V gene (reference sequence). The CDR3 consists of 14 residues. CDR3 sequence reads: CAWELQGPNEKLFF. The CDR3 DNA reads TGTGCCTGGGAACTACAGGGGCCTAATGAAAAACTGTTTTTT.

V gene TRBV7-8 combines with J gene TRBJ2-7; D is ambiguous. CDR1 is SGHVS and CDR2 is FQNEAQ in the germline V gene. Trimming left V 4 bases short and J 5 bases short, with 9 bases between. The CDR3 totals 12 residues. DNA for the CDR3: TGTGCCAGCAGCTACTTCAAAGACGAGCAGTACTTC. Protein: CASSYFKDEQYF.

The chain joins TRBV2 to TRBJ2-5, with TRBD1 matching 8 bases. V shed 6 bases and J 6 bases; nucleotides not matched to a gene: 12. Looked up from germline, CDR1 is SNHLY and CDR2 is FYNNEI. This CDR3 contains 15 residues. CDR3 loop: CASRLISGGSQTQYF. As DNA, the CDR3 is TGTGCCAGCAGACTTATTTCAGGGGGCAGCCAGACCCAGTACTTC.

The gene calls are TRBV14 and TRBJ2-2; 14 bases match TRBD2. V lost 4 bases and J lost 9; bases outside the gene matches: 7. CDR3 length: 16 amino acids. Germline V gene lookup returns CDR1 SGHDN and CDR2 FVKESK. The CDR3 loop reads CASSPRLAGGTRELFF. The CDR3, as DNA: TGTGCCAGCAGCCCACGACTAGCGGGGGGGACGAGGGAGCTGTTTTTT.

Turning to this clone: Other nucleotide sequences in the sample specify the same CDR3. The genes are TRBV9 and TRBJ1-2, with 8 bases aligning to TRBD1. The CDR3 covers 14 residues. CDR1 is SGDLS, CDR2 YYNGEE, per germline. V shed 2 bases and J 3 bases; nucleotides not matched to a gene: 3. The CDR3 DNA sequence: TGTGCCAGCAGCGTCGGACAGGGCGACTATGGCTACACCTTC. Amino acids: CASSVGQGDYGYTF.

This clone was counted a few times. This chain links TRBV5-1 with TRBJ1-3; TRBD1 is a possible D gene (5 bases). Trimming took off 4 bases at V and 3 bases at J, with 11 bases between the two ends. The germline V gene encodes CDR1 SGHRS and CDR2 YFSETQ. The CDR3 contains 14 residues. This CDR3 is CASSAGDGGNTIYF. The CDR3 DNA sequence: TGCGCCAGCAGCGCGGGGGACGGTGGAAACACCATATATTTT.

This clone has more than one count but fewer than ten. The CDR3 DNA reads as TGTGCCAGCAGCTACGGACACCGCTCTGGAAACACCATATATTTT. This codes for CASSYGHRSGNTIYF. The J gene is TRBJ1-3, the V gene TRBV5-6; D may be TRBD1 (5 bases). The CDR3 has 15 residues. V lost 3 bases and J 0 bases, leaving 10 bases between the germline ends. Germline values: CDR1 SGHDT, CDR2 YYEEEE.

This chain links TRBV30 with TRBJ2-7; 9 bases align to TRBD1. V lost 5 bases, J lost 3 bases, and 5 bases stayed unmatched. The CDR3 loop spans 13 amino acids. CDR1 is GTSNPN and CDR2 is SVGIG in the germline V gene (reference sequence). This chain's CDR3 is CAWEQGAGYEQYF. The DNA of the CDR3 is TGTGCCTGGGAACAGGGGGCGGGCTACGAGCAGTACTTC.

This clone was observed once. This sequence joins TRBV30 and TRBJ2-3, with 7 positions matching TRBD1. CDR1 GTSNPN and CDR2 SVGIG come from the germline V gene (reference sequence). The length of the CDR3 is 15 residues. V lost 0 bases to trimming and J lost 2 bases; unmatched junction nucleotides: 5. The CDR3 coding sequence is TGTGCCTGGAGTGTATCAGGGGGTTACACAGATACGCAGTATTTT. It encodes CAWSVSGGYTDTQYF.